These T cell receptor beta chains were read from a single sample in a study of T cells in Graves' hyperthyroidism and ophthalmopathy. TCRdb recomputed calls from the multiplex PCR reads with MiXCR, one row per CDR3 protein. The sample contains some 500,000 distinct CDR3 sequences, roughly a quarter of which appear only once. Source material: blood. Source of these receptors: a young woman with Graves' ophthalmopathy. Both conserved end residues are part of each CDR3. D genes are given only for firm matches.

V gene	J gene	D gene	CDR3 protein
TRBV5-1	TRBJ2-6	TRBD1	CASSNGDRAGANVLTF
TRBV12-3/TRBV12-4	TRBJ1-2	-	CASSSSGRLAPNYGYTF
TRBV24-1	TRBJ1-1	-	CATSDPRVATEAFF
TRBV6-1	TRBJ2-2	-	CASSSQGRDTGELFF
TRBV29-1	TRBJ2-2	-	CSVETGTGELFF
TRBV18	TRBJ2-5	-	CASSPPGDETQYF
TRBV11-1	TRBJ1-5	-	CASSSLSGDKNQPQHF
TRBV20-1	TRBJ1-1	-	CSARDPLRGNMNTEAFF
TRBV5-6	TRBJ1-1	-	CASSFMGLGSLNTEAFF
TRBV11-2	TRBJ1-3	-	CASSLTAISGNTIYF
TRBV6-2/TRBV6-3	TRBJ2-5	TRBD2	CASGISGGKETQYF
TRBV5-1	TRBJ1-1	-	CASSLVTGVTEAFF
TRBV6-5	TRBJ1-1	-	CASRRPGVTEAFF
TRBV30	TRBJ1-2	TRBD1	CAWEPGQGLDGYTF
TRBV12-3/TRBV12-4	TRBJ1-5	-	CASSSGWQGNQPQHF
TRBV18	TRBJ2-7	-	CASSHRESYEQYF
TRBV7-9	TRBJ2-1	-	CASSLDPGTGYNEQFF
TRBV7-9	TRBJ2-5	TRBD2	CASSEGLASKETQYF
TRBV27	TRBJ2-5	-	CASASQGYQETQYF
TRBV30	TRBJ1-2	TRBD1	CAWRSRDRVAYGYTF
TRBV6-1	TRBJ1-5	TRBD1	CATRDRGLRPQHF
TRBV2	TRBJ2-5	-	CASSDGIQETQYF
TRBV6-5	TRBJ1-1	-	CASSYLGTEAFF
TRBV6-5	TRBJ2-7	-	CASSYSVGRGYEQYF
TRBV12-3/TRBV12-4	TRBJ2-5	TRBD1	CASSKGQGGGETQYF
TRBV7-9	TRBJ2-2	-	CASGRDLNTGELFF
TRBV6-2/TRBV6-3	TRBJ1-1	-	CASSYSSGRRNTEAFF
TRBV2	TRBJ1-6	-	CASSYPGAYNSPLHF